These 8 T cell receptor beta chains originate from one sample sequenced in a study of T cells in Graves' hyperthyroidism and ophthalmopathy. TCR beta CDR3 region amplification was performed from RNA transcripts. Using the HTBI primer set, a first-round RT-PCR was run on the TCR CDR3. TCRdb itself ran the multiplex PCR reads through MiXCR, one entry per CDR3 protein. The sample contains about 560,000 distinct CDR3 sequences, 40% to 55% of which appear only once. What was sequenced was peripheral blood or thyroid tissue (not recorded which). These receptors all stem from a woman aged 18 to 35 with Graves' hyperthyroidism.

The rearrangement uses TRBV2 and TRBJ1-2; no reliable D call. The V gene's germline CDR1 is SNHLY and CDR2 FYNNEI. The CDR3 extends over 13 amino acids. The V end was cut by 10 bases, the J end by 7 bases, with 19 bases between. The CDR3 reads CANPKGPRGGYTF. CDR3 DNA sequence: TGTGCCAACCCCAAGGGTCCTCGAGGTGGCTACACCTTC. Full variable domain (rest looked up from reference TRBV2 and TRBJ1-2): EPEVTQTPSHQVTQMGQEVILRCVPISNHLYFYWYRQILGQKVEFLVSFYNNEISEKSEIFDDQFSVERPDGSNFTLKIRSTKLEDSAMYFCANPKGPRGGYTFGSGTRLTVV.

The chain is built from TRBV7-2 and TRBJ1-2; D is perhaps TRBD1 (5 bases). The V end was cut by 10 bases, the J end by 8 bases, with 14 bases between. The CDR3 runs to 11 residues. Germline assignment: CDR1 SGHTA and CDR2 FQGNSA. This CDR3 is CAIPEGKGYTF. CDR3 sequence (DNA): TGTGCCATCCCTGAGGGGAAGGGCTACACCTTC.

To note about this clonotype: This sequence may be a read error, since a much larger clone differs from it by one base. This sequence joins TRBV7-6 and TRBJ2-7; TRBD1 is a possible D gene (6 bases). CDR3 length equals 14 residues. Trimming took off 2 bases at V and 2 bases at J, with 10 bases between the two ends. The V gene's germline CDR1 is SGHVS and CDR2 FNYEAQ. The CDR3 region is CASSLPWDTYEQYF. CDR3 DNA sequence: TGTGCCAGCAGCTTACCTTGGGACACCTACGAGCAGTACTTC.

The gene calls are TRBV15 and TRBJ2-3, with D perhaps matching TRBD1 (6 bases). V lost 7 bases, J lost 1 base, and 12 bases lay in between. Germline V lookup: CDR1 LNHNV, CDR2 YYDKDF (reference sequence). The CDR3 sequence is 14 residues long. The CDR3 nucleotides are TGTGCCACCATGGAACAGGGAGGCACAGATACGCAGTATTTT. It codes for CATMEQGGTDTQYF.

This chain uses TRBV29-1 with TRBJ1-3; D is undetermined. Trimming stripped 4 bases from V and 7 bases from J, with 5 bases between. This CDR3 is built from 10 residues. Germline lookup yields CDR1 SQVTM and CDR2 ANQGSEA. The CDR3 coding sequence is TGCAGCGTTGGGGAGAACACCATATATTTT. This gives the protein CSVGENTIYF.

This clonotype occurred many times. V is TRBV10-3 and J is TRBJ2-3, with a tentative D call TRBD2 (6 bases). The CDR3 is 14 amino acids. Germline V gene sequence: CDR1 ENHRY, CDR2 SYGVKD. V lost 2 bases and J lost 0, with 6 bases in between. CDR3: CAISESGSTDTQYF. The CDR3 DNA follows: TGTGCCATCAGTGAGAGCGGGAGCACAGATACGCAGTATTTT.

CDR3 nucleotides: TGTGCCAGCAGCCGGCCACGACAGGGAAGAGGTGCTGAAGCTTTCTTT. The encoded protein is CASSRPRQGRGAEAFF. The chain is built from TRBV2 and TRBJ1-1; 7 bases line up with TRBD1. Germline loops: CDR1 SNHLY, CDR2 FYNNEI. V lost 6 bases to trimming and J lost 6 bases; unmatched junction nucleotides: 16. This CDR3 is 16 amino acids long.

Comment on this clonotype: A much larger clone is a single base away; this may be a read error. No conserved phenylalanine or tryptophan ends this CDR3, so it is likely a read error. The rearrangement joins TRBV29-1 to TRBJ1-2; 7 bases fit TRBD1. This CDR3 spans 12 amino acids. V lost 3 bases to trimming and J lost 2 bases; unmatched junction nucleotides: 0. Germline assignment: CDR1 SQVTM and CDR2 ANQGSEA. The DNA of the CDR3 is TGCAGCGTTGAGGACAGGAACTATGGCTACACCATC. Protein product: CSVEDRNYGYTI.